Detailed here is one T cell receptor beta chain. Its antigen is as yet unknown. Profiled with immunoSEQ multiplex PCR; TCRdb holds only in-frame clones, not every one. The profile covers under 130,000 clones, with 89% appearing a single time and 44% taken by the ten largest. The source of the sample is a study of T cell responses to AZD1222 COVID-19 vaccine. General study results and limits: Nearly half of spike-specific TCRs reportedly go after variant regions that carry no mutations. Distributed over spike, vaccine-associated CD4 TCRs predominated at 160-218 and 743-854.

In germline, CDR1 is SGHTS, CDR2 YDEGEE. The CDR3 is 15 residues long. With V trimmed by 4 bases and J by 1 base, 6 bases remained unmatched. Sequenced material: peripheral blood, taken 28 days after the second AZD1222 dose. The genes are TRBV5-8 and TRBJ1-1; 8 positions match TRBD1. This receptor was obtained from an adult who received the AZD1222 COVID-19 vaccine. CDR3 coding DNA: TGTGCCAGCAGCCGCGTCCAGGGGGCGAACACTGAAGCTTTCTTT. Protein sequence: CASSRVQGANTEAFF. Supplemented by reference TRBV5-8 and TRBJ1-1, the full variable domain reads EAGVTQSPTHLIKTRGQQATLRCSPISGHTSVYWYQQALGLGLQFLLWYDEGEERNRGNFPPRFSGRQFPNYSSELNVNALELEDSALYLCASSRVQGANTEAFFGQGTRLTVV.